The present TCR beta chain was sequenced within a study of blood T cell repertoires in COVID-19. Looking at the study overall: Samples representing acute and convalescent COVID-19 were sourced from the United States, Italy and Spain.

Per the study methods: Reference gene primer amplification gave estimated nucleated cell counts. Repertoires were generated with immunoSEQ multiplex PCR, while TCRdb's copy carries only in-frame clones and drops some. Clone size and the V and J calls come from that table; the DNA yielded D and trimming. The sample has about 180,000 clones, about 82% seen once. In terms of age and location, participants ranged from roughly 18 to 95 years and lived in about two dozen US areas. Donors were grouped by their self-reported clinical history. V shed 3 bases and J 1 base; nucleotides not matched to a gene: 5. CDR3 size: 15 residues. Germline CDR1 MDHEN, CDR2 SYDVKM.

The sequence came from a woman aged 30 to 39 who had recovered from COVID-19. The sequenced sample consisted of PBMCs or T cells enriched from blood (not recorded which). The V call is TRBV28, the J call TRBJ1-1; 7 bases fit TRBD1. This CDR3 reads CASSLPGQTNTEAFF. The CDR3 nucleotides read TGTGCCAGCAGTTTGCCGGGACAGACGAACACTGAAGCTTTCTTT.